The 32 T cell receptor beta chains listed next were all sequenced from one sample in a study of vaccination effects on CD4 cells after COVID-19. No antigen has been assigned to these receptors. ViraFEST expansion of antigen-specific CD4+ T cells with viral peptide pools preceded sequencing. Having been cultured for 10 days, the cells underwent CD4+ T cell isolation. Every participant took two doses of the BNT162b2 or mRNA-1273 vaccine. The protocol was immunoSEQ multiplex PCR, while the TCRdb copy is restricted to in-frame clones and leaves out a portion. The sample includes 70,000 to 95,000 clones, under 80% of them seen just once. This sample comprised CD4+ T cells from PBMCs cultured with HCoV-OC43 spike peptides, obtained after COVID-19 vaccination. Subset defined: HCoV-OC43 spike overlapping peptide pool stimulation. Receptors were obtained from a human donor who received a COVID-19 vaccine.

This sequence joins TRBV28 and TRBJ1-4; the D gene is possibly TRBD1 (5 bases). The germline CDR1 and CDR2 sequences are MDHEN and SYDVKM. V was cut by 5 bases and J by 5 bases, with 12 bases left in between. The length of the CDR3 is 14 residues. This chain's CDR3 is CASSTRALNEKLFF. As DNA, the CDR3 is TGTGCCAGCAGTACCAGGGCACTGAATGAAAAACTGTTTTTT.

The V and J genes are TRBV7-9 and TRBJ1-6; the match to TRBD1 covers 9 bases. The trim removed 7 bases at V and 5 bases at J, leaving 9 bases unmatched. The CDR3 length is 16 residues. Looked up from germline, CDR1 is SEHNR and CDR2 is FQNEAQ (reference sequence). CDR3 nucleotides: TGTGCCAGCACACCCGGGACAGGGTGGGATAATTCACCCCTCCACTTT. Residues: CASTPGTGWDNSPLHF.

The rearrangement uses TRBV5-1 and TRBJ1-2; TRBD1 matches 7 bases. Trimming cost V 0 bases and J 7 bases; bases outside gene matches: 3. The CDR3 runs to 13 residues. Per the germline V gene, CDR1 is SGHRS and CDR2 is YFSETQ. CDR3 loop: CASSLVPGGGYTF. CDR3 nucleotides: TGCGCCAGCAGCTTGGTGCCAGGGGGTGGCTACACCTTC.

The chain is built from TRBV7-2 and TRBJ2-5; 7 bases line up with TRBD1. Germline loops: CDR1 SGHTA, CDR2 FQGNSA. The length of the CDR3 is 14 residues. The J segment lost 1 base and the V segment lost 4 bases, leaving 3 bases of the junction unmatched. The CDR3 DNA reads TGTGCCAGCAGCTCGGACAGGACCCAAGAGACCCAGTACTTC. Residues: CASSSDRTQETQYF.

The chain employs TRBV24-1 and TRBJ1-5; TRBD1 matches at 9 bases. Per the germline V gene, CDR1 is KGHDR and CDR2 is SFDVKD. V shed 2 bases, J shed 2 bases, and the junction held 3 bases outside the gene matches. The CDR3 is made up of 16 amino acids. CDR3 amino acids: CATSDSQGAGNQPQHF. As DNA, the CDR3 is TGTGCCACCAGTGATTCACAGGGGGCGGGCAATCAGCCCCAGCATTTT.

The chain combines TRBV10-2 with TRBJ2-7; the match to TRBD2 covers 11 bases. Germline CDR1 and CDR2: WSHSY and SAAADI. The CDR3 contains 14 residues. The junction had 5 bases not matched to a gene; V was cut back by 6 bases and J by 4 bases. CDR3 amino acids: CASRLVAGGYEQYV. CDR3 in DNA: TGCGCCAGCAGATTAGTAGCGGGGGGGTACGAGCAGTACGTC.

This sequence joins TRBV6-5 and TRBJ2-7; the match to TRBD1 covers 10 bases. CDR1 MNHEY and CDR2 SVGAGI come from the germline V gene. The junction had 3 bases not matched to a gene; V was cut back by 7 bases and J by 3 bases. The CDR3 runs to 13 residues. Here the CDR3 reads CASNRDRGYEQYV. The CDR3 nucleotides read TGTGCCAGCAATCGGGACAGGGGCTACGAGCAGTACGTC.

This clone was counted between two and nine times. The chain combines TRBV7-8 with TRBJ1-1; TRBD1 matches 10 bases. J was trimmed by 2 bases and V by 6 bases; bases with no gene match: 3. The CDR3 contains 14 residues. Germline values: CDR1 SGHVS, CDR2 FQNEAQ. The DNA for the CDR3 is TGTGCCAGCAGGGGACAGGGGATAAACACTGAAGCTTTCTTT. Translated, it gives CASRGQGINTEAFF.

The chain joins TRBV14 to TRBJ1-2; unclear D gene. The CDR3 spans 15 residues. The V end was cut by 2 bases, the J end by 8 bases, with 18 bases between. Germline V gene lookup returns CDR1 SGHDN and CDR2 FVKESK. The CDR3 loop is CASSQIDDPAVGYTF. Here the CDR3 DNA reads TGTGCCAGCAGCCAAATCGATGACCCAGCGGTCGGCTACACCTTC. Filled out from reference TRBV14 and TRBJ1-2, the complete variable domain reads EAGVTQFPSHSVIEKGQTVTLRCDPISGHDNLYWYRRVMGKEIKFLLHFVKESKQDESGMPNNRFLAERTGGTYSTLKVQPAELEDSGVYFCASSQIDDPAVGYTFGSGTRLTVV.

This clone has only one observation. The rearrangement joins TRBV10-3 to TRBJ1-2; 8 bases map to TRBD1. CDR1 is ENHRY, CDR2 SYGVKD, per germline. The length of the CDR3 is 13 residues. V shed 6 bases and J 0 bases; nucleotides not matched to a gene: 0. For the CDR3, the DNA is TGTGCCATCAGGACAGGGGCTAACTATGGCTACACCTTC. It encodes CAIRTGANYGYTF.

This clone appeared once. The rearrangement links TRBV4-1 to TRBJ2-1, with D perhaps TRBD2 (5 bases). Germline V gene sequence: CDR1 MGHRA, CDR2 YSYEKL. The CDR3 runs to 17 residues. Trimming took off 3 bases at V and 5 bases at J, with 20 bases between the two ends. The CDR3 DNA is TGCGCCAGCAGCCACATCCCCCGGGAACCGGGTAACAATGAGCAGTTCTTC. This translates into CASSHIPREPGNNEQFF.

This clone turned up a few times. This chain links TRBV5-1 with TRBJ2-2; 7 bases are shared with TRBD1. CDR3 size: 16 residues. The junction had 5 bases not matched to a gene; V was cut back by 2 bases and J by 1 base. From germline, CDR1 is SGHRS and CDR2 YFSETQ. Written as DNA, the CDR3 is TGCGCCAGCAGCTTCCATTGGACAGGGAACACCGGGGAGCTGTTTTTT. This sequence encodes CASSFHWTGNTGELFF.

The chain joins TRBV7-2 to TRBJ1-1; 8 nucleotides agree with TRBD1. Trimming took 5 bases from V and 11 from J; bases not matched to a gene: 16. The germline V gene encodes CDR1 SGHTA and CDR2 FQGNSA. The CDR3 length is 15 residues. This CDR3 reads CASSPRQGPSQRAFF. The CDR3 region has the DNA TGTGCCAGCAGCCCTCGACAGGGGCCTTCTCAGCGGGCTTTCTTT.

V is TRBV6-5 and J is TRBJ1-4; D remains unclear. With 2 bases removed from V and 8 bases from J, the gap between germline ends came to 9 bases. This CDR3 contains 13 residues. Germline V CDR1 and CDR2: MNHEY, SVGAGI. CDR3 sequence reads: CASSYRAAEKLFF. In DNA form, the CDR3 reads TGTGCCAGCAGTTACAGGGCGGCGGAAAAACTGTTTTTT.

This chain uses TRBV6-6 with TRBJ1-3, with D unresolved. The length of the CDR3 is 13 residues. The V gene lost 5 bases and the J gene lost 0 bases, with 5 bases spanning the gap. Germline V lookup: CDR1 MNHNY, CDR2 SVGAGI (reference sequence). DNA for the CDR3: TGTGCCAGCAGTCCCCTCTCTGGAAACACCATATATTTT. Its protein is CASSPLSGNTIYF.

The chain links TRBV2 to TRBJ2-3; D is unclear. Germline CDR1 is SNHLY and CDR2 is FYNNEI. The germline V and J ends were trimmed by 11 bases and 1 base, with 10 bases remaining between them. The length of the CDR3 is 12 residues. The DNA for the CDR3 is TGTGCCTCCGTTTGGGGCACAGATACGCAGTATTTT. Residues: CASVWGTDTQYF.

The gene calls are TRBV13 and TRBJ2-3; 9 nucleotides agree with TRBD2. J gave up 9 bases and V 4 bases, and 14 bases lay outside the gene matches. The CDR3 has 16 amino acids. Germline V CDR1 and CDR2: PRHDT, FYEKMQ (reference sequence). The CDR3 sequence: CASSSRLGAGGWTQYF. The CDR3, as DNA: TGTGCCAGCAGCTCACGACTCGGAGCGGGGGGTTGGACGCAGTATTTT.

The rearrangement joins TRBV24-1 to TRBJ2-5; possibly TRBD1 for D (6 bases). Germline values: CDR1 KGHDR, CDR2 SFDVKD. With 5 bases removed from V and 5 bases from J, the gap between germline ends came to 11 bases. The CDR3 is 13 amino acids. As DNA, the CDR3 is TGTGCCACCAGTGGGGACATTCAGGAGACCCAGTACTTC. Translating gives CATSGDIQETQYF.

The table lists this clone with a count of one. The chain couples TRBV24-1 to TRBJ2-7; TRBD1 or TRBD2 may be the D gene (5 bases each). The ends were cut back, 10 bases at V and 3 bases at J, with 9 bases in the middle. The CDR3 runs 11 residues. Germline V gene sequence: CDR1 KGHDR, CDR2 SFDVKD. The CDR3 loop reads CATGRFYEQYV. The CDR3 bases are TGTGCCACGGGACGGTTCTACGAGCAGTACGTC.

The table lists this clone with a count of one. V gene TRBV24-1 combines with J gene TRBJ2-3; D not resolved. CDR3 size: 15 residues. In germline, CDR1 is KGHDR, CDR2 SFDVKD. Trimming pared 5 bases from V and 5 bases from J, leaving 16 bases between. This CDR3 is CATSGQKSAGDTQYF. DNA of the CDR3: TGTGCCACCAGTGGGCAGAAGTCGGCCGGAGATACGCAGTATTTT.

Here the CDR3 DNA reads TGTGCCAGCAGCGGACGACAGGGGGCAAACACTGAAGCTTTCTTT. This gives the protein CASSGRQGANTEAFF. This chain joins TRBV2 and TRBJ1-1, with 10 bases identical to TRBD1. The V and J ends lost 6 bases and 2 bases, in that order; junction bases with no gene match: 6. CDR1 is SNHLY, CDR2 FYNNEI, per germline. CDR3 length: 15 residues.

The chain employs TRBV10-1 and TRBJ2-1, with TRBD1 matching over 10 bases. V lost 7 bases to trimming and J lost 7 bases; unmatched junction nucleotides: 4. The CDR3 is made up of 13 amino acids. Germline V gives CDR1 WNHNN, CDR2 SYGVQD (reference sequence). CDR3 protein: CASNKGQGNEQFF. The CDR3 bases are TGCGCCAGCAATAAGGGACAGGGGAATGAGCAGTTCTTC.

This chain joins TRBV19 and TRBJ2-3; 9 bases match TRBD1. The V gene's germline CDR1 is LNHDA and CDR2 SQIVND (reference sequence). This CDR3 is 14 amino acids long. Trimming took 6 bases from V and 4 from J; bases not matched to a gene: 5. CDR3 nucleotide sequence: TGTGCCAGTAGGGGGACAGGGTGGGCAGATACGCAGTATTTT. Translation: CASRGTGWADTQYF.

V gene TRBV7-3 combines with J gene TRBJ2-2, with D hard to call. V dropped 8 bases and J dropped 2 bases, with 12 bases sitting between them. Germline V CDR1 and CDR2: SGHTA, FQGTGA. CDR3 length: 14 amino acids. CDR3 sequence (DNA): TGTGCCAGCCGTTTGCAGCGCAACACCGGGGAGCTGTTTTTT. The encoded protein is CASRLQRNTGELFF.

This clone came up once. The V gene is TRBV6-2 or TRBV6-3, the J gene TRBJ2-3; the D gene is possibly TRBD2 (7 bases). This CDR3 has 15 residues. Germline V gene lookup returns CDR1 MNHEY and CDR2 SVGEGT. Trimming removed 5 bases from V and 1 base from J, with 13 bases in between. The CDR3 loop reads CASSQGEGGTDTQYF. CDR3 in DNA: TGTGCCAGCAGTCAAGGGGAGGGGGGCACAGATACGCAGTATTTT.

This clone is a singleton in its sample. The CDR3: CASSPKGLAKNIQYF. The DNA of the CDR3 is TGCGCCAGCAGTCCTAAGGGCCTAGCCAAAAACATTCAGTACTTC. The V call is TRBV10-2, the J call TRBJ2-4; no clear D gene. The CDR3 spans 15 residues. CDR1 and CDR2 (germline): WSHSY, SAAADI. V lost 5 bases, J lost 0 bases, and 11 bases lay in between.

V gene TRBV7-8 combines with J gene TRBJ2-5; D is undetermined. Trimming left V 0 bases short and J 8 bases short, with 19 bases between. Germline-derived CDR1 and CDR2 are SGHVS and FQNEAQ. CDR3 length: 16 amino acids. In nucleotides, the CDR3 is TGTGCCAGCAGCTTAGCCCCTCGCGGACGCACGTTTACCCAGTACTTC. It codes for CASSLAPRGRTFTQYF.

This clone was seen a handful of times. The CDR3 spells CASSLQLAGNTGELFF. The CDR3 bases are TGTGCCAGCAGCTTACAACTAGCGGGGAACACCGGGGAGCTGTTTTTT. V gene TRBV7-3 combines with J gene TRBJ2-2; 9 positions match TRBD2. Trimming took 2 bases from V and 1 from J; bases not matched to a gene: 2. The CDR3 has 16 amino acids. Germline assignment: CDR1 SGHTA and CDR2 FQGTGA.

This chain joins TRBV7-8 and TRBJ1-2; no reliable D call. V gave up 3 bases and J gave up 0 bases, with 14 bases separating them. Per the germline V gene, CDR1 is SGHVS and CDR2 is FQNEAQ. The CDR3 consists of 16 residues. CDR3 DNA sequence: TGTGCCAGCAGCTTTGGTCCGCAGACAACTAACTATGGCTACACCTTC. Translation gives CASSFGPQTTNYGYTF.

The rearrangement links TRBV27 to TRBJ1-4; D not certain. The CDR3 totals 13 residues. Germline V gene sequence: CDR1 MNHEY, CDR2 SMNVEV (reference sequence). Trimming took 2 bases from V and 10 from J, leaving 11 bases between them. The CDR3 sequence is CASSLLESRKLFF. The DNA of the CDR3 is TGTGCCAGCAGTTTACTGGAATCCCGAAAACTGTTTTTT.

This chain links TRBV29-1 with TRBJ1-1; a weak D match, TRBD1 (6 bases). Trimming shortened V by 6 bases and J by 5 bases, and 22 bases separated the two germline ends. CDR1 and CDR2 (germline): SQVTM, ANQGSEA. The CDR3 has 15 amino acids. CDR3 coding DNA: TGCAGCGTCTCAAACCGGGACCGGGGGACAACTGAAGCTTTCTTT. Its protein product is CSVSNRDRGTTEAFF.

This chain connects TRBV7-9 to TRBJ2-6, with 10 positions matching TRBD1. The CDR3 length is 18 residues. With V trimmed by 4 bases and J by 0 bases, 6 bases remained unmatched. From germline, CDR1 is SEHNR and CDR2 FQNEAQ (reference sequence). The CDR3 loop reads CASSSTGGGLSGANVLTF. CDR3 DNA sequence: TGTGCCAGCAGCTCGACAGGGGGCGGCCTCTCTGGGGCCAACGTCCTGACTTTC.